The clone carrying this TCR beta chain appeared once. Its antigen remains unidentified. The data originate from a study of T-cell reconstitution after alpha-beta-depleted transplantation in children. Overall study findings and caveats: Diversity of TCRbeta at day 60 was high in some patients, arising from surviving recipient T cells and thymic progenitors. One year after transplant, T-cell counts and diversity came mostly from newly produced T cells. Approximately two months post-transplant, alpha-beta T cells reportedly originated from several hundred expanded graft clones.

Per the germline V gene, CDR1 is SGHRS and CDR2 is YFSETQ. This CDR3 region has 15 residues. V was clipped by 3 bases and J by 8 bases; unmatched bases: 10. Construction of the TCRbeta library involved unique molecular identifiers. TCRdb reprocessed the PCR reads with MiXCR, giving one entry per CDR3 protein. The sample records around 960,000 distinct CDR3 sequences, roughly 29% being singletons. The V and J genes are TRBV5-1 and TRBJ2-1, with 8 bases matching TRBD2. The receptor was derived from a boy less than two years old who had a stem cell transplant for SCID, so the T cells may come from the graft donor. The sequencing used PBMCs, mostly from graft donor cells, collected 360 days after TCRalphabeta/CD19-depleted stem cell transplant. Written as DNA, the CDR3 is TGCGCCAGCAGCTACGGGGGGGAAGTCAGGGATGAGCAGTTCTTC. Its protein is CASSYGGEVRDEQFF. The full variable domain, rest sourced from reference TRBV5-1 and TRBJ2-1, is KAGVTQTPRYLIKTRGQQVTLSCSPISGHRSVSWYQQTPGQGLQFLFEYFSETQRNKGNFPGRFSGRQFSNSRSEMNVSTLELGDSALYLCASSYGGEVRDEQFFGPGTRLTVL.